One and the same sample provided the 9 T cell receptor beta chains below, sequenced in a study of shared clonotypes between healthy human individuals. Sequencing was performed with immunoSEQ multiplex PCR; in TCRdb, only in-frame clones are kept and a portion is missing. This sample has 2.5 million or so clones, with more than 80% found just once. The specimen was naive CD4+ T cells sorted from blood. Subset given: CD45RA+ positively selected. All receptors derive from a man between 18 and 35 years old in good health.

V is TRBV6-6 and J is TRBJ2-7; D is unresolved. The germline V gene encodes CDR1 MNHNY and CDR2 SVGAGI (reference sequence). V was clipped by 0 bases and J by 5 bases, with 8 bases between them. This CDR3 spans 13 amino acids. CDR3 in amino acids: CASSYSQSHEQYF. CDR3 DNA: TGTGCCAGCAGTTACTCGCAGTCCCACGAGCAGTACTTC.

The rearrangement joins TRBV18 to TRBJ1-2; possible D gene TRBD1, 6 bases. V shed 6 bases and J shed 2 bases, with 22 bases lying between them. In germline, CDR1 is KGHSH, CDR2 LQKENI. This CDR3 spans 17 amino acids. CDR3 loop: CASSQPGHLPPNYGYTF. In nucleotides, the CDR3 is TGTGCCAGCTCGCAACCGGGACATCTCCCCCCAAACTATGGCTACACCTTC.

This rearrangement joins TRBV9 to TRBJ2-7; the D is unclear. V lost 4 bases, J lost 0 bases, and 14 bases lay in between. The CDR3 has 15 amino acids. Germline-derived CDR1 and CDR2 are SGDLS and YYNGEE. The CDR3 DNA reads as TGTGCCAGCAGCCCTAGAGATTTTAGCTCCTACGAGCAGTACTTC. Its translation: CASSPRDFSSYEQYF.

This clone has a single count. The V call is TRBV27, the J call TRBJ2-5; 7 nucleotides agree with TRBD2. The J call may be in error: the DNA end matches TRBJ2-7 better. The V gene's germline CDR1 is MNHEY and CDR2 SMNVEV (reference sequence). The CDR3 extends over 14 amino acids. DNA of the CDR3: TGTGCCAGCAAAGTACTAGCGCCGAGTTACGAGCAGTACTTC. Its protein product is CASKVLAPSYEQYF.

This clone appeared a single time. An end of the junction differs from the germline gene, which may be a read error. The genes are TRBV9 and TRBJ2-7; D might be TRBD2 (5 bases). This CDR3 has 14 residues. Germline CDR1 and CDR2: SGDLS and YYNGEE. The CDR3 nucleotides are TGTGCCAGCACCGTAGGACTCCTTCCCCACGAGCAGTACTTC. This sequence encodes CASTVGLLPHEQYF.

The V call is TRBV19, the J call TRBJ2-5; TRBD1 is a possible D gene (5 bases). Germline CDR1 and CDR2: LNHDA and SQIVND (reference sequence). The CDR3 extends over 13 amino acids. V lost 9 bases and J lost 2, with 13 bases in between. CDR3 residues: CASGQGMQETQYF. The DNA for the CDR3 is TGTGCCAGCGGTCAGGGAATGCAAGAGACCCAGTACTTC.

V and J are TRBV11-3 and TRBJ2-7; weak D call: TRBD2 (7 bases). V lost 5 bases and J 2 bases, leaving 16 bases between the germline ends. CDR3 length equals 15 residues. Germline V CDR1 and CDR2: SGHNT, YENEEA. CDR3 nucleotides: TGTGCCAGCAGCCCGAGGCAGGGGACTACCTACGAGCAGTACTTC. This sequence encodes CASSPRQGTTYEQYF.

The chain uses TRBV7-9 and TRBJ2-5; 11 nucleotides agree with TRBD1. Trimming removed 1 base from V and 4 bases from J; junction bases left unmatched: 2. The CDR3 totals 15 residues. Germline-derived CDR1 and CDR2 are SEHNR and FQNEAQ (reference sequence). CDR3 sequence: CASSLGTGGIETQYF. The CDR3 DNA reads TGTGCCAGCAGCTTAGGGACAGGGGGCATAGAGACCCAGTACTTC.

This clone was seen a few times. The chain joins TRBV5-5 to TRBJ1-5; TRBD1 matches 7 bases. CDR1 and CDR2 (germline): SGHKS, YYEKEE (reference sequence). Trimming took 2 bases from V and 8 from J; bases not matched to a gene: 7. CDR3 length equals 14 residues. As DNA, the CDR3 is TGTGCCAGCAGCTTCGGACAGGTGGCTGAGCCCCAGCATTTT. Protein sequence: CASSFGQVAEPQHF.